These T cell receptor beta chains were read from a single sample in a study of T cell changes during pregnancy in multiple sclerosis. The assay was immunoSEQ multiplex PCR, and TCRdb's table has in-frame clones only and misses some. Seen here are around 70,000 clones, approximately 92% observed once, and the top ten hold over 2%. Here the sequenced sample was peripheral blood, taken before pregnancy. These TCRs come from a female donor with multiple sclerosis, enrolled in a pregnancy study. CDR3s include the opening cysteine and the closing phenylalanine or tryptophan. A D gene is named only where the DNA matches it firmly. Clone size is shown for a subset of rows, as once, few, many or a class of expanded clone.

cdr3_aa	cdr3_nt	j_call	v_call	d_call	clone_size
CASSTYGTSGRADEQFF	TGTGCCAGTAGTACCTATGGGACTAGCGGGAGGGCCGATGAGCAGTTCTTC	TRBJ2-1	TRBV19	TRBD2	.
CASSLEVGITWETQYF	TGTGCCAGCAGCTTAGAGGTCGGGATAACATGGGAGACCCAGTACTTC	TRBJ2-5	TRBV7-8	.	.
CASGISGRRAGELFF	TGCGCCAGCGGGATTAGCGGGAGAAGGGCCGGGGAGCTGTTTTTT	TRBJ2-2	TRBV5-1	TRBD2	.
CASSFPPGLAGRTGELFF	TGTGCCAGCAGCTTTCCCCCGGGACTAGCGGGGCGTACCGGGGAGCTGTTTTTT	TRBJ2-2	TRBV7-2	TRBD2	.
CSVDDDTSYEQYF	TGCAGCGTTGACGACGACACCTCCTACGAGCAGTACTTC	TRBJ2-7	TRBV29-1	.	.
CASFPYYSNQPQHF	TGTGCCAGCTTTCCGTACTATAGCAATCAGCCCCAGCATTTT	TRBJ1-5	TRBV6-1	.	.
CASSRHQGGSSNQPQHF	TGTGCCAGCAGCCGCCATCAAGGGGGCAGTAGCAATCAGCCCCAGCATTTT	TRBJ1-5	TRBV4-2	TRBD1	.
CASSRLADSYEQYF	TGTGCCAGCAGCCGACTAGCGGATTCCTACGAGCAGTACTTC	TRBJ2-7	TRBV6-5	TRBD2	few
CASSLVQGVSPLHF	TGTGCCAGCAGCTTGGTACAGGGGGTATCACCCCTCCACTTT	TRBJ1-6	TRBV5-8	TRBD1	.
CASSLSSYNTEAFF	TGTGCCAGCAGCTTATCCAGTTATAACACTGAAGCTTTCTTT	TRBJ1-1	TRBV7-2	.	.
CASSWDNRYEQYF	TGCGCCAGCAGCTGGGACAACCGATACGAGCAGTACTTC	TRBJ2-7	TRBV5-1	.	.
CASSQLPGGQGTGSNQPQHF	TGCGCCAGCAGCCAACTCCCCGGGGGACAGGGGACAGGTAGCAATCAGCCCCAGCATTTT	TRBJ1-5	TRBV4-1	TRBD1	once
CASTDTEYSNQPQHF	TGTGCCAGCACCGACACAGAGTATAGCAATCAGCCCCAGCATTTT	TRBJ1-5	TRBV5-8	.	.
CASSQGQGTYEQYF	TGTGCCAGTAGTCAGGGACAGGGCACCTACGAGCAGTACTTC	TRBJ2-7	TRBV19	TRBD1	.
CASSQGPGEPMGTQYF	TGCGCCAGCAGCCAAGGACCCGGGGAACCGATGGGGACCCAGTACTTC	TRBJ2-5	TRBV4-1	.	.
CASSSVAYNEQFF	TGTGCCAGCAGCAGCGTGGCCTACAATGAGCAGTTCTTC	TRBJ2-1	TRBV2	.	.
CASKLAGLSGNTIYF	TGTGCCAGCAAATTGGCGGGACTCTCTGGAAACACCATATATTTT	TRBJ1-3	TRBV6-1	.	.
CASSTTTNYGYTF	TGTGCCAGCAGTACGACTACTAACTATGGCTACACCTTC	TRBJ1-2	TRBV2	.	few
CASSLEMGGSTDTQYF	TGTGCCAGCAGCTTAGAAATGGGAGGAAGCACAGATACGCAGTATTTT	TRBJ2-3	TRBV7-2	.	.
CASSLTQGRNTEAFF	TGTGCCAGCAGTCTCACACAGGGGCGGAACACTGAAGCTTTCTTT	TRBJ1-1	TRBV27	TRBD1	.
CASRSYFLSTDTQYF	TGTGCCAGCAGGTCCTATTTTTTGAGCACAGATACGCAGTATTTT	TRBJ2-3	TRBV27	.	.
CASLRGRSPLNQPQHF	TGTGCCAGTCTGAGGGGGAGATCCCCCCTCAATCAGCCCCAGCATTTT	TRBJ1-5	TRBV6-6	.	.
CASSLGGSGNLYEQYF	TGTGCCAGCAGCTTAGGGGGTAGCGGGAATCTCTATGAGCAGTACTTC	TRBJ2-7	TRBV11-2	TRBD2	.
CASSIIATQNTEAFF	TGTGCCAGTAGTATAATAGCAACGCAGAACACTGAAGCTTTCTTT	TRBJ1-1	TRBV19	.	.
CASSLTSGVNTGELFF	TGTGCCAGCAGCCTAACTAGCGGGGTTAACACCGGGGAGCTGTTTTTT	TRBJ2-2	TRBV7-3	TRBD2	few
CASSHGRISSYEQYF	TGCGCCAGCAGTCATGGCAGAATTTCTTCCTACGAGCAGTACTTC	TRBJ2-7	TRBV23-1	.	.
CASSPRLENEQYF	TGTGCCAGCAGCCCGCGACTAGAAAACGAGCAGTACTTC	TRBJ2-7	TRBV7-9	.	.
CSVAQGAGETQYF	TGCAGCGTAGCCCAGGGGGCGGGGGAGACCCAGTACTTC	TRBJ2-5	TRBV29-1	TRBD1	once
CAISGGLGGSDTQYF	TGTGCCATCAGTGGTGGGCTGGGAGGGAGTGATACGCAGTATTTT	TRBJ2-3	TRBV10-3	TRBD2	.
CASSQWPEETQYF	TGCGCCAGCAGCCAATGGCCAGAAGAGACCCAGTACTTC	TRBJ2-5	TRBV4-1	.	.
CASSLERTSHEQFF	TGTGCCAGCAGCTTAGAAAGGACTAGCCATGAGCAGTTCTTC	TRBJ2-1	TRBV7-9	TRBD2	once